The 11 T cell receptor beta chains presented below share a single source sample, sequenced in a study of tumor-infiltrating lymphocytes in primary liver carcinoma. The 20-30 mg bulk tissue piece was not sorted before simultaneous RNA and DNA extraction. With a constant-region primer, TCR beta cDNA was made from about 0.5 ug of total RNA. Amplification in three nested multiplex PCR rounds with slightly modified ARM-PCR gave rise to TCR beta libraries. In the first two PCR rounds, TRBV1-TRBV30 forward primers were paired with a C-beta reverse primer, and each round lasted about 9 cycles. TCRdb re-called the multiplex PCR reads with MiXCR, one entry per CDR3 protein. The profile shows about 100,000 distinct CDR3 sequences, about 63% of them singletons. The sequenced sample was liver tumor tissue from sampling region 2. Subset: tumor region T2, inferior pole. The receptors here all came from an older woman with primary liver carcinoma and hepatitis B virus infection.

As regards this clonotype: One end of the junction fails to match germline, which may point to a read error. The rearrangement links TRBV7-9 to TRBJ2-7; TRBD1 might be the D (5 bases). Germline V lookup: CDR1 SEHNR, CDR2 FQNEAQ (reference sequence). CDR3 length: 13 amino acids. CDR3 DNA: TGTGCCAGCGCGAGGCAGGGAAGGTTCGAGCAGTATTTC. Protein: CASARQGRFEQYF.

As regards this clonotype: At one end, the junction sequence differs from germline, possibly due to a read error. The V and J genes are TRBV14 and TRBJ1-6, with 7 bases lining up with TRBD1. Germline V gene lookup returns CDR1 SGHDN and CDR2 FVKESK. CDR3 length: 15 residues. The CDR3 reads CASSQTGMWNSPLRF. For the CDR3, the DNA is TGTGCCAGCAGCCAGACAGGGATGTGGAATTCACCCCTCCGCTTT. Variable domain in full (rest from reference TRBV14 and TRBJ1-6): EAGVTQFPSHSVIEKGQTVTLRCDPISGHDNLYWYRRVMGKEIKFLLHFVKESKQDESGMPNNRFLAERTGGTYSTLKVQPAELEDSGVYFCASSQTGMWNSPLRFGNGTRLTVT.

This clonotype turned up a few times. A clone one base away is much larger, so this may be a read error. V is TRBV12-3 or TRBV12-4 and J is TRBJ2-1, with D unresolved. The CDR3 is made up of 11 amino acids. V shed 7 bases and J shed 8 bases, with 9 bases lying between them. Here the CDR3 reads CASTIYDEQFF. The CDR3 region has the DNA TGTGCCAGCACCATATACGATGAGCAGTTCTTC.

The chain combines TRBV6-5 with TRBJ2-2, with 12 bases identical to TRBD2. V shed 11 bases and J 0 bases; nucleotides not matched to a gene: 7. Germline V gene sequence: CDR1 MNHEY, CDR2 SVGAGI. The CDR3 length is 16 residues. This CDR3 is CACKLAGGANTGELFF. In DNA, the CDR3 is TGTGCCTGCAAACTAGCGGGAGGTGCGAACACCGGGGAGCTGTTTTTT.

This clonotype was seen ten or more times. The rearrangement uses TRBV20-1 and TRBJ2-4, with D unclear. CDR3 length: 14 residues. V was shortened by 4 bases and J by 1 base, with 11 bases between the two germline ends. Germline V gives CDR1 DFQATT, CDR2 SNEGSKA (reference sequence). The CDR3 spells CSATIPGAKNIQYF. CDR3 in DNA: TGCAGTGCTACCATTCCCGGGGCCAAAAACATTCAGTACTTC.

A note on this clonotype: The CDR3 does not end in the conserved phenylalanine or tryptophan, so this is likely a read error. This sequence joins TRBV29-1 and TRBJ1-1; D is ambiguous. This CDR3 is 14 amino acids long. Germline assignment: CDR1 SQVTM and CDR2 ANQGSEA. CDR3 nucleotide sequence: TGCAGCGTTGACGGACCGGGCGGTGACACTGTAGCTTTCTCT. Protein sequence: CSVDGPGGDTVAFS.

This rearrangement joins TRBV5-1 to TRBJ2-3; TRBD1 might be the D (6 bases). Trimming shortened V by 2 bases and J by 5 bases, and 12 bases separated the two germline ends. Germline lookup yields CDR1 SGHRS and CDR2 YFSETQ. The CDR3 totals 14 residues. CDR3 bases: TGCGCCAGCAGCTTACAGGGAAGGGAAGATACGCAGTATTTT. It yields the protein CASSLQGREDTQYF. The variable domain in full, completed from reference TRBV5-1 and TRBJ2-3, reads KAGVTQTPRYLIKTRGQQVTLSCSPISGHRSVSWYQQTPGQGLQFLFEYFSETQRNKGNFPGRFSGRQFSNSRSEMNVSTLELGDSALYLCASSLQGREDTQYFGPGTRLTVL.

This clonotype was counted at least ten times. The V call is TRBV7-9, the J call TRBJ2-5, with 11 bases matching TRBD2. The J segment lost 0 bases and the V segment lost 9 bases, leaving 3 bases of the junction unmatched. This CDR3 has 14 amino acids. The V gene's germline CDR1 is SEHNR and CDR2 FQNEAQ (reference sequence). The DNA for the CDR3 is TGTGCCAGTAGGACTAGCGGGTACCAAGAGACCCAGTACTTC. This sequence encodes CASRTSGYQETQYF. The whole variable domain, remainder taken from reference TRBV7-9 and TRBJ2-5, is DTGVSQNPRHKITKRGQNVTFRCDPISEHNRLYWYRQTLGQGPEFLTYFQNEAQLEKSRLLSDRFSAERPKGSFSTLEIQRTEQGDSAMYLCASRTSGYQETQYFGPGTRLLVL.

As for this clonotype: Just one base apart from a much larger clone, this may be a read error. The chain links TRBV10-2 to TRBJ2-7, with D possibly TRBD2 on 5 matching bases. Germline values: CDR1 WSHSY, CDR2 SAAADI. V was pared by 1 base and J by 8 bases, with 18 bases between. CDR3 size: 15 residues. Here the CDR3 reads CASSEFQRGDDKQYF. In DNA form, the CDR3 reads TGCGCCAGCAGTGAGTTCCAACGGGGAGACGACAAGCAGTACTTC.

This clonotype occurred once. One junction end disagrees with the germline gene, perhaps due to a read error. The J gene is TRBJ2-1, the V gene TRBV29-1; 9 bases map to TRBD2. Germline lookup yields CDR1 SQVTM and CDR2 ANQGSEA. The CDR3 has 11 amino acids. DNA for the CDR3: TGTACCGTGTGGGCGGGAGGGGAGCAGTTCTTC. Its protein is CTVWAGGEQFF.

V usage is TRBV7-9 and J usage is TRBJ2-2, with D possibly TRBD2 on 5 matching bases. CDR1 SEHNR and CDR2 FQNEAQ come from the germline V gene (reference sequence). CDR3 length equals 17 residues. The ends were cut back, 4 bases at V and 5 bases at J, with 20 bases in the middle. The CDR3 DNA sequence: TGTGCCAGCAGCTCCTCCTACTATAGCAGGAGGACCGGGGAGCTGTTTTTT. The encoded protein is CASSSSYYSRRTGELFF.